These 18 T cell receptor beta chains originate from one sample sequenced in a study of CD8 T cells in ankylosing spondylitis. TCRdb called the 5' RACE reads again in MiXCR, with one record for every CDR3 protein. Here the sample spans 250,000 to 350,000 distinct CDR3 sequences, 20% being singletons. Sequences were obtained from blood, either unsorted or a sorted T cell fraction (not recorded which). These receptors were collected from a male donor with ankylosing spondylitis or in good health (not recorded which).

Only a few counts were recorded for this clonotype. The J gene is TRBJ2-5, the V gene TRBV7-2; TRBD1 is a possible D gene (7 bases). This CDR3 contains 13 residues. V was clipped by 5 bases and J by 7 bases, with 14 bases between them. Germline values: CDR1 SGHTA, CDR2 FQGNSA. As DNA, the CDR3 is TGTGCCAGCAGCCCGGACAGGCGGGGGACCCAGTACTTC. Its translation: CASSPDRRGTQYF.

The chain uses TRBV20-1 and TRBJ2-3; the match to TRBD2 covers 15 bases. Per the germline V gene, CDR1 is DFQATT and CDR2 is SNEGSKA (reference sequence). V was pared by 2 bases and J by 3 bases, with 3 bases of the junction left unmatched. The CDR3 is 16 residues long. The CDR3 protein is CSARSGTSGRTDTQYF. The CDR3 DNA reads TGCAGTGCTAGATCCGGGACTAGCGGGAGGACAGATACGCAGTATTTT.

The genes are TRBV3-1 and TRBJ2-1, with TRBD1 matching over 10 bases. The CDR3 contains 15 residues. CDR1 is LGHDT and CDR2 is YNNKEL in the germline V gene (reference sequence). The trim removed 1 base at V and 5 bases at J, leaving 2 bases unmatched. The CDR3 is CASSQVGTGDNEQFF. The CDR3 coding sequence is TGTGCCAGCAGCCAAGTCGGGACAGGGGACAATGAGCAGTTCTTC.

J is TRBJ2-3 and V is TRBV28, with a tentative D call TRBD1 (7 bases). Germline V gene sequence: CDR1 MDHEN, CDR2 SYDVKM. The length of the CDR3 is 12 residues. The germline V and J ends were trimmed by 7 bases and 7 bases, with 12 bases remaining between them. DNA for the CDR3: TGTGCCAGCACCGGAGGGGGCAATACGCAGTATTTT. As protein: CASTGGGNTQYF.

This chain joins TRBV30 and TRBJ1-6; D unresolved. Between the trimmed V and J ends, which lost 3 bases and 7 bases, there was a span of 7 bases. CDR1 GTSNPN and CDR2 SVGIG come from the germline V gene (reference sequence). The CDR3 runs 12 residues. In nucleotides, the CDR3 is TGTGCCTGGAGACCACTCAATTCACCCCTCCACTTT. It yields the protein CAWRPLNSPLHF.

This clonotype was seen a handful of times. In DNA form, the CDR3 reads TGTGCCAGCAGTTTCTCCGGGACAGGGCCCTACGAGCAGTACGTC. Translated, it gives CASSFSGTGPYEQYV. The chain recombines TRBV28 with TRBJ2-7; 9 bases fit TRBD1. Losses at the gene ends were 3 bases for V and 2 bases for J; bases not matched to a gene: 5. The CDR3 length is 15 residues. In germline, CDR1 is MDHEN, CDR2 SYDVKM.

The rearrangement links TRBV28 to TRBJ1-1, with 9 bases identical to TRBD1. Looked up from germline, CDR1 is MDHEN and CDR2 is SYDVKM. V gave up 5 bases and J gave up 9 bases; unmatched junction bases: 10. The CDR3 covers 14 residues. The CDR3, as DNA: TGTGCCAGCAGTGGGGGACAGGGCCATCCCAAAGCTTTCTTT. Translating it yields CASSGGQGHPKAFF.

The V and J genes are TRBV21-1 and TRBJ1-6; the listed D gene, TRBD1, was not tested against the DNA. TRBV21-1 is classified as a pseudogene. This CDR3 has 16 residues. This CDR3 is CASSCRAGVYNSPLHF. In DNA, the CDR3 is TGTGCCAGCAGCTGCCGCGCCGGAGTATATAATTCACCCCTCCACTTT.

Concerning this clonotype: Its ends do not fully match the called genes, so a read error is possible. The chain has TRBV3-1 and TRBJ1-2; D is undetermined. The CDR3 extends over 15 amino acids. The germline V gene encodes CDR1 LGHDT and CDR2 YNNKEL (reference sequence). CDR3 sequence reads: CTSSPNQSPNYGYTF. CDR3 DNA: TGTACCAGCAGCCCGAATCAGAGCCCAAACTATGGCTACACCTTC.

This chain joins TRBV30 and TRBJ1-6; D not certain. Trimming stripped 5 bases from V and 5 bases from J, with 10 bases between. CDR3 length equals 13 residues. Germline V lookup: CDR1 GTSNPN, CDR2 SVGIG (reference sequence). As DNA, the CDR3 is TGTGCCTGGGCTGAGACTAATAATTCACCCCTCCACTTT. This sequence encodes CAWAETNNSPLHF.

The rearrangement links TRBV3-1 to TRBJ1-1; a weak D match, TRBD1 (5 bases). CDR3 length: 14 amino acids. The germline V and J ends were trimmed by 3 bases and 3 bases, with 11 bases remaining between them. Germline CDR1 is LGHDT and CDR2 is YNNKEL (reference sequence). The CDR3 bases are TGTGCCAGCAGCCAGGTATGGGGGGACACTGAAGCTTTCTTT. This gives the protein CASSQVWGDTEAFF.

CDR3 sequence: CASSPFSRSGTENEKLFF. The CDR3 DNA is TGTGCCAGCAGTCCCTTCTCGCGTTCCGGGACAGAGAATGAAAAACTGTTTTTT. The chain has TRBV2 and TRBJ1-4; 7 nucleotides line up with TRBD1. Trimming at V came to 5 bases and at J to 5 bases, leaving 17 bases not matched to a gene. The CDR3 extends over 18 amino acids. In germline, CDR1 is SNHLY, CDR2 FYNNEI.

The V and J genes are TRBV11-2 and TRBJ2-2, with 8 bases lining up with TRBD1. In germline, CDR1 is SGHAT, CDR2 FQNNGV. The CDR3 is made up of 17 amino acids. V gave up 4 bases and J gave up 7 bases; unmatched junction bases: 14. The CDR3 loop is CASSSDWTGFGSGELFF. The CDR3 coding sequence is TGTGCCAGCAGCTCGGATTGGACAGGGTTTGGGAGCGGGGAGCTGTTTTTT.

This clonotype showed up just a few times. V and J are TRBV5-1 and TRBJ2-3; 7 nucleotides line up with TRBD2. In germline, CDR1 is SGHRS, CDR2 YFSETQ. The CDR3 runs 15 residues. With V trimmed by 7 bases and J by 0 bases, 8 bases remained unmatched. CDR3: CASSTGGPSTDTQYF. The DNA for the CDR3 is TGCGCCAGCTCCACGGGGGGACCTAGCACAGATACGCAGTATTTT.

This clonotype was counted at least ten times. This chain links TRBV7-6 with TRBJ2-5; 7 bases align to TRBD2. V was clipped by 5 bases and J by 7 bases; unmatched bases: 13. In germline, CDR1 is SGHVS, CDR2 FNYEAQ. The CDR3 runs to 15 residues. CDR3 sequence reads: CASSIVAGTTGTQYF. DNA for the CDR3: TGTGCCAGCAGCATCGTAGCGGGCACTACAGGGACCCAGTACTTC.

This clonotype appeared many times. The CDR3 DNA reads TGCGCCAGCAGCCCAGGGACGGCCTATGGCTACACCTTC. It specifies CASSPGTAYGYTF. The chain employs TRBV5-1 and TRBJ1-2; tentatively, D is TRBD1 (5 bases). V was trimmed by 4 bases and J by 4 bases, leaving 11 bases between them. The germline gives CDR1 SGHRS, CDR2 YFSETQ. The CDR3 is 13 amino acids.

The V call is TRBV25-1, the J call TRBJ2-2, with a weak D call TRBD1 (6 bases). The CDR3 length is 14 residues. V dropped 3 bases and J dropped 5 bases, with 10 bases sitting between them. Germline CDR1 MGHDK, CDR2 SYGVNS. The CDR3 coding sequence is TGTGCCAGCAGTGATAAGGGGGAGACCGGGGAGCTGTTTTTT. Encoded protein: CASSDKGETGELFF.

This clonotype has more than one count but fewer than ten. The rearrangement uses TRBV9 and TRBJ2-2; possibly TRBD2 for D (5 bases). The CDR3 sequence is 16 residues long. Trimming stripped 2 bases from V and 0 bases from J, with 11 bases between. Germline values: CDR1 SGDLS, CDR2 YYNGEE. The chain's CDR3 is CASSVSRDTNTGELFF. CDR3 DNA sequence: TGTGCCAGCAGCGTTTCCCGGGATACGAACACCGGGGAGCTGTTTTTT.